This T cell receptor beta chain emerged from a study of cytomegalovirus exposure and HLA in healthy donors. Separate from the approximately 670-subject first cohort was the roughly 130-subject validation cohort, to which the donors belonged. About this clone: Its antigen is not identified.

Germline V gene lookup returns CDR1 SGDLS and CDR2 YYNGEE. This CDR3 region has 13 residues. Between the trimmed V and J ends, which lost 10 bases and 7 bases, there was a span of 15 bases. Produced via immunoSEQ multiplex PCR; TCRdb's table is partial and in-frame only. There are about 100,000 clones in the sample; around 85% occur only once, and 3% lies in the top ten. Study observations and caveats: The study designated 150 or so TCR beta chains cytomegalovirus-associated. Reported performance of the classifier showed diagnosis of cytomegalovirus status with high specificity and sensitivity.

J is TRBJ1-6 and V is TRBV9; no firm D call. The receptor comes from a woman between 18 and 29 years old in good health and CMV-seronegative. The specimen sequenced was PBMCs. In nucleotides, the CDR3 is TGTGCCGCGCAGGAGGCGCGGAATTCACCCCTCCACTTT. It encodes CAAQEARNSPLHF.